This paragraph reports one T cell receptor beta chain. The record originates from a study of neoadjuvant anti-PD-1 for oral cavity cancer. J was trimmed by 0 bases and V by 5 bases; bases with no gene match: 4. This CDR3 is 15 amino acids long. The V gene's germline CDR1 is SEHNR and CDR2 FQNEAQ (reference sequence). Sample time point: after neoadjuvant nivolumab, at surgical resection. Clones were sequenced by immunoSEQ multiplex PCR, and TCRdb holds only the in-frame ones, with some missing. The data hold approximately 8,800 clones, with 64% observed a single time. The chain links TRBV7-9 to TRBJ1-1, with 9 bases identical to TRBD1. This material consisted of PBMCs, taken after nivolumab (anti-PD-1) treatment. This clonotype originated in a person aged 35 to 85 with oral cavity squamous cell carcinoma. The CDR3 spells CASSGTGGLNTEAFF. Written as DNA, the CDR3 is TGTGCCAGCAGCGGCACAGGGGGCCTGAACACTGAAGCTTTCTTT.